Listed below are T cell receptor beta chains from one sample, sequenced in a study of Ad26.COV2.S vaccination and SARS-CoV-2 variants. The protocol was immunoSEQ multiplex PCR, while the TCRdb copy is restricted to in-frame clones and leaves out a portion. The table records about 680,000 clones, roughly 90% of them present only once. Sequenced material: peripheral blood, taken in a trial of Ad26.COV2.S vaccine versus placebo. The receptors originated from a person between 18 and 65 years old who received the Ad26.COV2.S COVID-19 vaccine or a placebo. The CDR3 runs from the conserved cysteine through the conserved F or W. D genes are given only for firm matches. A clone size is listed for some rows: how often the clone was seen (once, few, many), or a class if it is expanded.

V: TRBV6-2/TRBV6-3
size: -
D: -
J: TRBJ1-4
CDR3: CASSSRTANEKLFF
DNA: TGTGCCAGCAGCTCCCGGACAGCTAATGAAAAACTGTTTTTT

V: TRBV15
size: -
D: -
J: TRBJ1-6
CDR3: CATSIRPDINSPLHF
DNA: TGTGCCACCAGCATACGCCCGGACATAAATTCACCCCTCCACTTT

V: TRBV5-1
size: -
D: -
J: TRBJ2-6
CDR3: CASSASASGANVLTF
DNA: TGCGCCAGCAGCGCTAGTGCGTCTGGGGCCAACGTCCTGACTTTC

V: TRBV14
size: -
D: -
J: TRBJ2-6
CDR3: CASSQALGRSGANVLTF
DNA: TGTGCCAGCAGCCAAGCGCTGGGAAGGTCTGGGGCCAACGTCCTGACTTTC

V: TRBV29-1
size: -
D: TRBD2
J: TRBJ2-1
CDR3: CSVAPSGSGLDEQFF
DNA: TGCAGCGTTGCACCTAGCGGGTCAGGTTTGGATGAGCAGTTCTTC

V: TRBV18
size: -
D: -
J: TRBJ2-5
CDR3: CASSPGGGLGETQYF
DNA: TGTGCCAGCTCACCAGGTGGGGGGCTAGGAGAGACCCAGTACTTC

V: TRBV5-5
size: -
D: -
J: TRBJ2-5
CDR3: CASSGRDSPRKTQYF
DNA: TGTGCCAGCAGCGGCCGGGACTCTCCCCGGAAGACCCAGTACTTC

V: TRBV3-1/TRBV3-2
size: once
D: -
J: TRBJ2-2
CDR3: CASSQARTTGELFF
DNA: TGTGCCAGCAGCCAAGCCCGGACCACCGGGGAGCTGTTTTTT

V: TRBV20-1
size: -
D: -
J: TRBJ1-2
CDR3: CSAVTPYGYTF
DNA: TGCAGTGCGGTGACTCCCTATGGCTACACCTTC

V: TRBV18
size: -
D: -
J: TRBJ2-7
CDR3: CASSPRTESYEQYF
DNA: TGTGCCAGCTCACCCAGGACGGAGAGCTACGAGCAGTACTTC

V: TRBV5-1
size: -
D: -
J: TRBJ2-3
CDR3: CASSPYQGTDTQYF
DNA: TGCGCCAGCAGCCCTTACCAGGGTACAGATACGCAGTATTTT

V: TRBV7-2
size: -
D: -
J: TRBJ1-2
CDR3: CASSLGQNLENTF
DNA: TGTGCCAGCAGCTTAGGGCAGAATCTTGAGAACACCTTC

V: TRBV11-2
size: -
D: -
J: TRBJ2-2
CDR3: CASSLPLAPNTGELFF
DNA: TGTGCCAGCAGCCTTCCGCTAGCGCCGAACACCGGGGAGCTGTTTTTT

V: TRBV2
size: few
D: -
J: TRBJ1-5
CDR3: CASTGPDQPQHF
DNA: TGTGCCAGCACGGGCCCAGATCAGCCCCAGCATTTT

V: TRBV6-5
size: -
D: -
J: TRBJ2-6
CDR3: CASIPGHSGANVLTF
DNA: TGTGCCAGCATCCCTGGTCACTCTGGGGCCAACGTCCTGACTTTC

V: TRBV15
size: -
D: -
J: TRBJ1-3
CDR3: CATSKDRFYSGNTIYF
DNA: TGTGCCACCAGCAAAGACCGATTCTACTCTGGAAACACCATATATTTT

V: TRBV4-2
size: -
D: TRBD1
J: TRBJ1-5
CDR3: CASSPPRGQGAGQPQHF
DNA: TGTGCCAGCAGCCCCCCTCGAGGACAGGGGGCCGGTCAGCCCCAGCATTTT

V: TRBV6-5
size: -
D: TRBD1
J: TRBJ2-1
CDR3: CASSYSDRGEQFF
DNA: TGTGCCAGCAGTTACTCGGACAGGGGTGAGCAGTTCTTC

V: TRBV2
size: -
D: TRBD1
J: TRBJ2-3
CDR3: CASSSDRGASDTQYF
DNA: TGTGCCAGCAGCAGCGACAGGGGAGCATCAGATACGCAGTATTTT

V: TRBV5-4
size: -
D: -
J: TRBJ1-2
CDR3: CASSPSGNYGYTF
DNA: TGTGCCAGCAGCCCGTCAGGGAACTATGGCTACACCTTC

V: TRBV6-5
size: -
D: -
J: TRBJ1-2
CDR3: CASSSPAGADYGYTF
DNA: TGTGCCAGCAGTTCCCCCGCAGGGGCGGACTATGGCTACACCTTC

V: TRBV6-4
size: -
D: -
J: TRBJ1-1
CDR3: CASSDRAGNTEAFF
DNA: TGTGCCAGCAGTGACAGGGCGGGGAACACTGAAGCTTTCTTT

V: TRBV4-2
size: -
D: TRBD2
J: TRBJ2-2
CDR3: CASRGLGRPGELFF
DNA: TGTGCCAGCAGGGGACTAGGACGCCCCGGGGAGCTGTTTTTT

V: TRBV2
size: -
D: -
J: TRBJ2-5
CDR3: CASEEDSQETQYF
DNA: TGTGCCAGCGAGGAGGACTCCCAAGAGACCCAGTACTTC

V: TRBV16
size: -
D: TRBD1
J: TRBJ1-1
CDR3: CASSQGGGLGTEAFF
DNA: TGTGCCAGCAGCCAAGGAGGGGGCTTGGGCACTGAAGCTTTCTTT

V: TRBV6-6
size: -
D: -
J: TRBJ1-6
CDR3: CASYTGTADNSPLHF
DNA: TGTGCCAGCTACACCGGGACGGCTGATAATTCACCCCTCCACTTT

V: TRBV19
size: -
D: -
J: TRBJ1-3
CDR3: CASSKIFSGNTIYF
DNA: TGTGCCAGTAGTAAAATCTTCTCTGGAAACACCATATATTTT

V: TRBV11-1
size: once
D: TRBD1
J: TRBJ1-2
CDR3: CASSALQGKVAHGYTF
DNA: TGTGCCAGCAGCGCCCTACAGGGGAAGGTTGCCCACGGCTACACCTTC

V: TRBV29-1
size: -
D: -
J: TRBJ2-7
CDR3: CSVVWTGRDNYEQYF
DNA: TGCAGCGTTGTTTGGACAGGGAGGGATAACTACGAGCAGTACTTC

V: TRBV11-3
size: -
D: TRBD1
J: TRBJ2-2
CDR3: CASSPGQGKGTGELFF
DNA: TGTGCCAGCAGCCCGGGACAGGGGAAAGGCACCGGGGAGCTGTTTTTT

V: TRBV6-2/TRBV6-3
size: -
D: TRBD2
J: TRBJ2-1
CDR3: CASSGRASGGASEQFF
DNA: TGTGCCAGCAGTGGCCGGGCGAGCGGGGGGGCATCTGAGCAGTTCTTC

V: TRBV6-5
size: -
D: TRBD1
J: TRBJ2-7
CDR3: CASSSPRQGSSYEQYF
DNA: TGTGCCAGCAGTTCCCCAAGACAGGGGAGCTCCTACGAGCAGTACTTC

V: TRBV19
size: -
D: TRBD2
J: TRBJ2-1
CDR3: CATTSSTLNEQFF
DNA: TGTGCCACGACTAGCTCGACCCTCAATGAGCAGTTCTTC

V: TRBV30
size: -
D: -
J: TRBJ2-2
CDR3: CAWSLQYTGELFF
DNA: TGTGCCTGGAGTCTACAATACACCGGGGAGCTGTTTTTT

V: TRBV7-2
size: -
D: -
J: TRBJ1-1
CDR3: CASSLSTGTEAFF
DNA: TGTGCCAGCAGCCTTAGCACGGGGACTGAAGCTTTCTTT

V: TRBV4-3
size: -
D: TRBD2
J: TRBJ2-1
CDR3: CASSQIGTSGGVSYNEQFF
DNA: TGCGCCAGCAGCCAAATCGGGACTAGCGGGGGGGTTTCCTACAATGAGCAGTTCTTC

V: TRBV6-5
size: -
D: TRBD1
J: TRBJ1-1
CDR3: CASSRDRNTEAFF
DNA: TGTGCCAGCAGCCGGGACAGGAACACTGAAGCTTTCTTT

V: TRBV25-1
size: -
D: -
J: TRBJ2-7
CDR3: CASSEYGGPYEQYF
DNA: TGTGCCAGCAGTGAATACGGGGGGCCCTACGAGCAGTACTTC

V: TRBV7-2
size: -
D: TRBD2
J: TRBJ2-1
CDR3: CASSPRTSGAYNEQFF
DNA: TGTGCCAGCAGCCCTCGGACTAGCGGGGCCTACAATGAGCAGTTCTTC

V: TRBV28
size: -
D: -
J: TRBJ1-2
CDR3: CATQAGDGYGYTF
DNA: TGTGCCACCCAGGCAGGGGACGGCTATGGCTACACCTTC

V: TRBV5-3
size: -
D: -
J: TRBJ1-5
CDR3: CARSLAQNSNQPQHF
DNA: TGTGCCAGAAGCTTGGCTCAAAATAGCAATCAGCCCCAGCATTTT

V: TRBV18
size: -
D: -
J: TRBJ1-1
CDR3: CASSPRKMVSGTEAFF
DNA: TGTGCCAGCTCACCACGGAAAATGGTATCCGGGACTGAAGCTTTCTTT

V: TRBV30
size: -
D: TRBD1
J: TRBJ1-6
CDR3: CAWSVRQGQSSYNSPLHF
DNA: TGTGCCTGGAGTGTCCGACAGGGCCAGAGCTCCTATAATTCACCCCTCCACTTT

V: TRBV18
size: -
D: TRBD1
J: TRBJ2-2
CDR3: CASSRPGQGTELFF
DNA: TGTGCCAGCTCACGACCCGGACAGGGGACGGAGCTGTTTTTT

V: TRBV4-1
size: -
D: -
J: TRBJ1-1
CDR3: CASSQDSETFF
DNA: TGCGCCAGCAGCCAGGACAGTGAAACTTTCTTT

V: TRBV9
size: -
D: -
J: TRBJ2-2
CDR3: CASSGEGMTTGELFF
DNA: TGTGCCAGCAGCGGCGAGGGCATGACCACCGGGGAGCTGTTTTTT

V: TRBV12-3/TRBV12-4
size: once
D: -
J: TRBJ1-2
CDR3: CASSWTLNYGYTF
DNA: TGTGCCAGCAGTTGGACACTAAACTATGGCTACACCTTC

V: TRBV7-2
size: -
D: -
J: TRBJ1-5
CDR3: CASSPLGDGNQPQHF
DNA: TGTGCCAGCAGCCCCCTCGGAGATGGCAATCAGCCCCAGCATTTT

V: TRBV9
size: -
D: -
J: TRBJ2-2
CDR3: CASSVLSSVSTGELFF
DNA: TGTGCCAGCAGCGTCCTTTCTAGCGTAAGCACCGGGGAGCTGTTTTTT

V: TRBV3-1/TRBV3-2
size: -
D: TRBD2
J: TRBJ2-2
CDR3: CASILAGGNTGELFF
DNA: TGTGCCAGCATCTTGGCGGGAGGGAACACCGGGGAGCTGTTTTTT

V: TRBV6-5
size: -
D: -
J: TRBJ2-3
CDR3: CASSSTDTQYF
DNA: TGTGCCAGCAGTTCCACAGATACGCAGTATTTT

V: TRBV30
size: -
D: -
J: TRBJ1-3
CDR3: CAWSVPTSQALGNTIYF
DNA: TGTGCCTGGAGTGTACCTACCTCCCAAGCGCTCGGAAACACCATATATTTT

V: TRBV12-3/TRBV12-4
size: -
D: -
J: TRBJ1-5
CDR3: CASSDRGQPQHF
DNA: TGTGCCAGCAGTGACCGCGGGCAGCCCCAGCATTTT

V: TRBV18
size: -
D: -
J: TRBJ1-1
CDR3: CASSPRADKDTEAFF
DNA: TGTGCCAGCTCACCGCGGGCAGACAAGGACACTGAAGCTTTCTTT

V: TRBV4-1
size: -
D: TRBD1
J: TRBJ2-5
CDR3: CASSLGQGIETQYF
DNA: TGCGCCAGCAGCCTGGGACAGGGTATCGAGACCCAGTACTTC

V: TRBV6-6
size: -
D: TRBD2
J: TRBJ2-3
CDR3: CASSYVGGTQYF
DNA: TGTGCCAGCAGTTACGTGGGAGGGACGCAGTATTTT

V: TRBV6-2/TRBV6-3
size: -
D: TRBD1
J: TRBJ2-7
CDR3: CASSYRGPTYEQYF
DNA: TGTGCCAGCAGTTACAGGGGGCCAACCTACGAGCAGTACTTC

V: TRBV5-6
size: -
D: TRBD1
J: TRBJ2-3
CDR3: CASSLGTGNTDTQYF
DNA: TGTGCCAGCAGCCTCGGGACAGGAAACACAGATACGCAGTATTTT